Following are 3 T cell receptor beta chains from one sample sequenced in a study of blood T cells in healthy people across ages. It was with a sample-barcoded 5' primer and a J-beta primer mix that a second PCR of about 6 to 11 cycles was run. TCRdb reprocessed the 5' RACE reads with MiXCR, giving one entry per CDR3 protein. The table includes around 1,000,000 distinct CDR3 sequences, 30% to 40% detected once. The material sequenced was blood. The source is a man aged 18 to 35 in good health.

This clonotype was counted between two and nine times. The genes are TRBV5-5 and TRBJ1-2; D gene ambiguous. The CDR3 length is 14 residues. Trimming pared 2 bases from V and 8 bases from J, leaving 16 bases between. The germline CDR1 and CDR2 sequences are SGHKS and YYEKEE (reference sequence). CDR3 DNA: TGTGCCAGCAGCTTAATCAGTATAGGGCGAGGCTACACCTTC. It codes for CASSLISIGRGYTF.

This clonotype was picked up many times. This chain connects TRBV7-2 to TRBJ2-1; 9 nucleotides align to TRBD2. From germline, CDR1 is SGHTA and CDR2 FQGNSA. V lost 3 bases and J lost 7; bases outside the gene matches: 7. The CDR3 extends over 15 amino acids. CDR3 DNA: TGTGCCAGCAGCTTTAGCGGGGGCCGGTTGAATGAGCAGTTCTTC. The encoded protein is CASSFSGGRLNEQFF. The full variable domain, its missing parts supplied by reference TRBV7-2 and TRBJ2-1, is GAGVSQSPSNKVTEKGKDVELRCDPISGHTALYWYRQSLGQGLEFLIYFQGNSAPDKSGLPSDRFSAERTGGSVSTLTIQRTQQEDSAVYLCASSFSGGRLNEQFFGPGTRLTVL.

This clonotype was seen more than once but under ten times. The chain employs TRBV29-1 and TRBJ1-2; D is ambiguous. Germline CDR1 is SQVTM and CDR2 is ANQGSEA. Trimming cost V 7 bases and J 8 bases, with 5 bases left between them. The CDR3 covers 8 residues. CDR3 coding DNA: TGCAGCGCTCTAGGCTACACCTTC. Its protein product is CSALGYTF.